The 26 T cell receptor beta chains listed next were all sequenced from one sample in a study of blood T cell repertoires in COVID-19 (TCRdb year 2020). The library was produced with the immunoSEQ multiplex PCR assay. The immuneACCESS repertoire file appears here via TCRdb, limited to in-frame rearrangements. These files lack a portion of the clones; in checked studies, under half of the deficit traces to unresolved V genes, and the cause of the others is not known. A total of 35,000 to 45,000 clones appear in this sample, 80% of them only once. The biggest ten clones account for roughly 19% of the sample. Sequenced material: peripheral blood. The source of these receptors is a man in his 70s with acute or convalescent COVID-19.

This rearrangement joins TRBV2 to TRBJ2-7; 12 bases map to TRBD1. The CDR3 totals 16 residues. V shed 6 bases, J shed 7 bases, and the junction held 13 bases outside the gene matches. Germline V CDR1 and CDR2: SNHLY, FYNNEI. The CDR3 here is CASSRAGGQGAMEQYF. CDR3 sequence (DNA): TGTGCCAGCAGCCGAGCGGGGGGACAGGGGGCAATGGAGCAGTACTTC.

The chain combines TRBV27 with TRBJ1-5; a possible D gene is TRBD1 (6 bases). This CDR3 region has 15 residues. Trimming took 5 bases from V and 6 from J, leaving 17 bases between them. Germline V gene data show CDR1 as MNHEY and CDR2 as SMNVEV (reference sequence). CDR3 coding DNA: TGTGCCAGCAGTCGTGGGGGGGGCGTAGGTCAGCCCCAGCATTTT. Amino acids: CASSRGGGVGQPQHF.

The chain employs TRBV6-5 and TRBJ1-1; D gene unclear. The CDR3 is 13 amino acids. The germline CDR1 and CDR2 sequences are MNHEY and SVGAGI. Trimming took 0 bases from V and 11 from J, leaving 13 bases between them. The CDR3 region is CASSYSNRGTAFF. CDR3 DNA: TGTGCCAGCAGTTACTCGAACCGGGGAACTGCTTTCTTT.

The chain is built from TRBV29-1 and TRBJ1-1; 7 positions match TRBD1. The germline CDR1 and CDR2 sequences are SQVTM and ANQGSEA. Germline trimming cut 6 bases from V and 4 bases from J; bases unmatched to any gene: 11. The length of the CDR3 is 14 residues. The CDR3 protein is CSVPTGPLGTEAFF. CDR3 in DNA: TGCAGCGTACCGACAGGGCCCCTGGGCACTGAAGCTTTCTTT.

This chain links TRBV5-1 with TRBJ1-6, with 10 nucleotides matching TRBD1. This CDR3 has 17 amino acids. V lost 2 bases to trimming and J lost 0 bases; unmatched junction nucleotides: 2. Germline CDR1 and CDR2: SGHRS and YFSETQ. DNA for the CDR3: TGCGCCAGCAGCTTAGGACAGGGGGGCTCCTATAATTCACCCCTCCACTTT. It yields the protein CASSLGQGGSYNSPLHF.

In its sample, this clone was seen once. The chain has TRBV18 and TRBJ2-1; 13 bases agree with TRBD2. This CDR3 has 18 residues. The junction had 2 bases not matched to a gene; V was cut back by 0 bases and J by 0 bases. Germline loops: CDR1 KGHSH, CDR2 LQKENI. CDR3 nucleotide sequence: TGTGCCAGCTCACCACCGGGACTAGCGGGGAGCTCCTACAATGAGCAGTTCTTC. Protein product: CASSPPGLAGSSYNEQFF.

The CDR3 sequence is CSVGTADQPQHF. CDR3 DNA: TGCAGCGTGGGGACAGCGGATCAGCCCCAGCATTTT. The rearrangement uses TRBV29-1 and TRBJ1-5; 7 positions agree with TRBD1. The germline gives CDR1 SQVTM, CDR2 ANQGSEA. The V and J ends lost 6 bases and 5 bases, in that order; junction bases with no gene match: 4. CDR3 length equals 12 residues.

This sequence joins TRBV19 and TRBJ1-5, with D perhaps matching TRBD1 (6 bases). CDR1 LNHDA and CDR2 SQIVND come from the germline V gene (reference sequence). The CDR3 runs 14 residues. Between the trimmed V and J ends, which lost 5 bases and 4 bases, there was a span of 12 bases. In DNA form, the CDR3 reads TGTGCCAGTAGTCACAGGGAGAAGAATCAGCCCCAGCATTTT. It codes for CASSHREKNQPQHF.

This chain joins TRBV12-3 or TRBV12-4 and TRBJ1-1; 8 bases are a match to TRBD1. The CDR3 spans 13 residues. Trimming at V came to 11 bases and at J to 4 bases, leaving 9 bases not matched to a gene. CDR3 bases: TGTGCCGCGCGTGGTCAGGGGGCCACTGAAGCTTTCTTT. As protein: CAARGQGATEAFF.

This chain connects TRBV27 to TRBJ2-2, with 12 bases identical to TRBD2. V shed 8 bases, J shed 4 bases, and the junction held 8 bases outside the gene matches. Germline V gives CDR1 MNHEY, CDR2 SMNVEV (reference sequence). CDR3 size: 16 residues. The CDR3 DNA follows: TGTGCCAGCTCTCGACTAGCGGGGGCCTCCACCGGGGAGCTGTTTTTT. This sequence encodes CASSRLAGASTGELFF.

This clone has a single count. The genes are TRBV27 and TRBJ2-3, with TRBD2 matching over 10 bases. The CDR3 is 15 residues long. Germline CDR1 MNHEY, CDR2 SMNVEV (reference sequence). The V and J ends lost 3 bases and 7 bases, in that order; junction bases with no gene match: 7. This CDR3 reads CASSFERGGFNTQYF. Here the CDR3 DNA reads TGTGCCAGCAGTTTCGAGCGGGGGGGCTTCAATACGCAGTATTTT.

The count of this clone is one. The rearrangement links TRBV12-3 or TRBV12-4 to TRBJ1-2, with TRBD1 as a possible D gene (6 bases). V was pared by 8 bases and J by 0 bases, with 10 bases between. This CDR3 has 13 amino acids. CDR3 loop: CASQDSPNYGYTF. For the CDR3, the DNA is TGTGCCAGCCAGGACAGTCCTAACTATGGCTACACCTTC.

This sequence joins TRBV5-5 and TRBJ1-1; 7 nucleotides line up with TRBD1. CDR1 and CDR2 from the germline V gene are SGHKS and YYEKEE (reference sequence). The CDR3 has 15 residues. V shed 4 bases, J shed 0 bases, and the junction held 6 bases outside the gene matches. This CDR3 is CASSPGTAMNTEAFF. CDR3 sequence (DNA): TGTGCCAGCAGCCCCGGGACAGCGATGAACACTGAAGCTTTCTTT.

The genes are TRBV12-5 and TRBJ1-3; D unclear. The V end was cut by 5 bases, the J end by 0 bases, with 17 bases between. CDR1 and CDR2 from the germline V gene are LGHNT and FRNRAP. The CDR3 extends over 17 amino acids. The CDR3 nucleotides read TGTGCTAGTGGTCGAAATCCCATCTTTAGCTCTGGAAACACCATATATTTT. Translating it yields CASGRNPIFSSGNTIYF.

The chain couples TRBV11-2 to TRBJ1-3; tentative D call: TRBD1 (5 bases). The CDR3 has 15 amino acids. The ends were cut back, 2 bases at V and 4 bases at J, with 12 bases in the middle. Germline loops: CDR1 SGHAT, CDR2 FQNNGV. The CDR3 reads CASSLTGGRGNTIYF. CDR3 in DNA: TGTGCCAGCAGCTTAACCGGGGGAAGAGGAAACACCATATATTTT.

CDR3 amino acids: CASSPRRGVLGETQYF. In nucleotides, the CDR3 is TGCGCCAGCAGCCCCAGACGGGGTGTACTCGGGGAGACCCAGTACTTC. J is TRBJ2-5 and V is TRBV4-3, with D perhaps matching TRBD2 (5 bases). The CDR3 consists of 16 residues. The ends were cut back, 4 bases at V and 5 bases at J, with 20 bases in the middle. The germline gives CDR1 LGHNA, CDR2 YSLEER.

The chain uses TRBV27 and TRBJ2-6, with 7 positions matching TRBD1. CDR3 length: 17 amino acids. Germline CDR1 and CDR2: MNHEY and SMNVEV (reference sequence). V shed 6 bases, J shed 0 bases, and the junction held 8 bases outside the gene matches. The CDR3 protein is CASRPGQTGSGANVLTF. Here the CDR3 DNA reads TGTGCCAGCAGGCCGGGACAGACTGGCTCTGGGGCCAACGTCCTGACTTTC.

The chain joins TRBV4-3 to TRBJ2-2; 9 bases are shared with TRBD2. Germline CDR1 LGHNA, CDR2 YSLEER. The CDR3 sequence is 17 residues long. The V segment lost 4 bases and the J segment 1 base; nucleotides outside the gene matches: 7. The CDR3: CASSPQQLAGNTGELFF. The CDR3 nucleotides read TGCGCCAGCAGCCCCCAACAACTAGCGGGGAACACCGGGGAGCTGTTTTTT.

A remark on this clone: One end of the junction does not line up with germline, which may come from a read error. This sequence joins TRBV3-1 (or the pseudogene TRBV3-2) and TRBJ1-1; no definite D call. Per the germline V gene, CDR1 is LGHDT and CDR2 is YNNKEL (reference sequence). The CDR3 runs 13 residues. The CDR3 bases are TGTGCCAGCAGCCAAGATATACACAGCTGGAAGCACTTT. This encodes CASSQDIHSWKHF.

V is TRBV19 and J is TRBJ2-7, with D possibly being TRBD2 (6 bases). The germline V and J ends were trimmed by 3 bases and 2 bases, with 14 bases remaining between them. Germline assignment: CDR1 LNHDA and CDR2 SQIVND (reference sequence). CDR3 size: 15 residues. Written as DNA, the CDR3 is TGTGCCAGTAGTATCCTGGGGACTTCTACCTACGAGCAGTACTTC. Its protein is CASSILGTSTYEQYF.

V usage is TRBV10-1 and J usage is TRBJ1-6; D is unresolved. Germline values: CDR1 WNHNN, CDR2 SYGVQD (reference sequence). CDR3 length: 15 amino acids. Between the trimmed V and J ends, which lost 2 bases and 7 bases, there was a span of 12 bases. CDR3 bases: TGCGCCAGCAGTGAGGAATCTAACTCAAATTCACCCCTCCACTTT. It encodes CASSEESNSNSPLHF.

The chain combines TRBV7-3 with TRBJ2-3, with TRBD2 matching 11 bases. The CDR3 runs 16 residues. V lost 5 bases and J lost 4; bases outside the gene matches: 8. CDR1 and CDR2 (germline): SGHTA, FQGTGA. Here the CDR3 reads CASSPIAGGPSDTQYF. In nucleotides, the CDR3 is TGTGCCAGCAGCCCTATAGCGGGGGGGCCTTCAGATACGCAGTATTTT. The full variable domain, its missing parts supplied by reference TRBV7-3 and TRBJ2-3, is GAGVSQTPSNKVTEKGKYVELRCDPISGHTALYWYRQSLGQGPEFLIYFQGTGAADDSGLPNDRFFAVRPEGSVSTLKIQRTERGDSAVYLCASSPIAGGPSDTQYFGPGTRLTVL.

CDR3 DNA sequence: TGTGCCAGCTCACAGGGACAGGGGGAGTATGGCTACACCTTC. As protein: CASSQGQGEYGYTF. This chain uses TRBV18 with TRBJ1-2; 11 bases map to TRBD1. This CDR3 spans 14 amino acids. J gave up 5 bases and V 4 bases, and 3 bases lay outside the gene matches. In germline, CDR1 is KGHSH, CDR2 LQKENI.

J is TRBJ1-2 and V is TRBV4-1, with D uncertain. CDR1 is MGHRA, CDR2 YSYEKL, per germline. The CDR3 consists of 14 residues. Trimming took 3 bases from V and 8 from J, leaving 16 bases between them. CDR3 region: CASSHLAGWRGYTF. The CDR3 DNA follows: TGCGCCAGCAGCCACCTTGCGGGGTGGAGAGGCTACACCTTC.

The chain links TRBV7-2 to TRBJ1-2; D gene uncertain. Deletions cut 5 bases from V and 0 bases from J, with 16 bases between. The germline gives CDR1 SGHTA, CDR2 FQGNSA. The CDR3 runs to 16 residues. The CDR3 bases are TGTGCCAGCAGCCGGAACCCAGGTTTACCTAACTATGGCTACACCTTC. Translation: CASSRNPGLPNYGYTF.

This clone was observed a few times. V usage is TRBV2 and J usage is TRBJ1-2; 8 bases match TRBD1. Germline loops: CDR1 SNHLY, CDR2 FYNNEI. CDR3 length equals 17 residues. V shed 7 bases and J 0 bases; nucleotides not matched to a gene: 13. CDR3 protein: CASTLGTGFGANYGYTF. The CDR3 DNA follows: TGTGCCAGCACCCTAGGGACAGGTTTCGGAGCTAACTATGGCTACACCTTC.